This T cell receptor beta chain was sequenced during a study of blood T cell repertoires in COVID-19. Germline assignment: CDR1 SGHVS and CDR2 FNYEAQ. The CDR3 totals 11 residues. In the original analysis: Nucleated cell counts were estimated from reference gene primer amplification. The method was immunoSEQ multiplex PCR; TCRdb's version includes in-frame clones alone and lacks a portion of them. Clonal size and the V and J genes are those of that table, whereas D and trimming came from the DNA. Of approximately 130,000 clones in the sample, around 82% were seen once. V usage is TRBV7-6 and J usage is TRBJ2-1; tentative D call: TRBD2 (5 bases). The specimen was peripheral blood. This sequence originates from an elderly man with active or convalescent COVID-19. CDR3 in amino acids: CANEGYNEQFF. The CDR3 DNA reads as TGTGCAAACGAGGGCTACAATGAGCAGTTCTTC.